This T cell receptor (beta chain) came from a study of CD8+CD57+ T cells in acquired aplastic anemia. Study overall: Isolated CD4+ and CD8+ cells, once sorted, yielded DNA averaging about 3.2 ug.

The use of genomic DNA as template underpinned the TCR beta VDJ and CDR3 profiling. MiXCR, applied by TCRdb to the reads, yields one record per CDR3 protein. This sample has about 160,000 distinct CDR3 sequences, with around 48% found just once. CDR1 and CDR2 (germline): SNHLY, FYNNEI. CDR3 size: 13 residues. V lost 8 bases, J lost 2 bases, and 13 bases lay in between. Patients sequenced had flow cytometry evidence of CD8+CD57+ cell expansion. This receptor was obtained from a human donor with aplastic anemia. V and J are TRBV2 and TRBJ2-7; D possibly corresponds to TRBD1 (6 bases). The sample consisted of sorted CD4+, CD8+, or CD8+CD57+ T cells (not recorded which) from PBMCs. The CDR3 here is CASHDRTTYEQYF. The CDR3 region has the DNA TGTGCCAGCCATGACAGGACGACCTACGAGCAGTACTTC.